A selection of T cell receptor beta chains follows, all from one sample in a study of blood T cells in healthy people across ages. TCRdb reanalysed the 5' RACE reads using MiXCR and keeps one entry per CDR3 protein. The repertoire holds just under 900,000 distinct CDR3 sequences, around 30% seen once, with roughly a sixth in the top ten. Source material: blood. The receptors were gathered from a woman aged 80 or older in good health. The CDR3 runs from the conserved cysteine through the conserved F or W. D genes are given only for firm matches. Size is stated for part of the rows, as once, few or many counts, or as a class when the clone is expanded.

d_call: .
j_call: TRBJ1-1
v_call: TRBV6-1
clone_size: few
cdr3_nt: TGTGCCAGCAGTCGACGAACATGGGGTGTACCCAACGCTGAAGCTTTCTTT
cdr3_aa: CASSRRTWGVPNAEAFF

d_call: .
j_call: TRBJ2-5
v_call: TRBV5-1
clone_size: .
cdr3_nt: TGCGCCAGCAGCTTGGCCGCGACTCAAGAGACCCAGTACTTC
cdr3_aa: CASSLAATQETQYF

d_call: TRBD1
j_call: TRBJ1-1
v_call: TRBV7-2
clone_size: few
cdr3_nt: TGTGCCAGCAGCAAGGACAGGGGGTCGTTAAACACTGAAGCTTTCTTT
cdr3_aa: CASSKDRGSLNTEAFF

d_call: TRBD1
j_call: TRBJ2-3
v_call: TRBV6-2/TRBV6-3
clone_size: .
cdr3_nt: TGTGCCAGCAGTCTATGGACAGGGAAGGAAGATACGCAGTATTTT
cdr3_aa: CASSLWTGKEDTQYF

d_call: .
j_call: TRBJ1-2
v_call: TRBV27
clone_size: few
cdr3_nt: TGTGCCAGCAGCCTGGGACGGAGCACCCCTAACTATGGCTACACCTTC
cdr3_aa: CASSLGRSTPNYGYTF

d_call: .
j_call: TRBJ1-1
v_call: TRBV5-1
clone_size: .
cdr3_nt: TGCGCCAGCAGCTTGGTCATGGGGGGCGCGAACACTGAAGCTTTCTTT
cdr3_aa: CASSLVMGGANTEAFF

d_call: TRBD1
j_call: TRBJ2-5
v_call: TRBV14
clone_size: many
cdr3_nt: TGTGCCAGCAGCCAACATGCCGGGACAGTCCAAGAGACCCAGTACTTC
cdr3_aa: CASSQHAGTVQETQYF

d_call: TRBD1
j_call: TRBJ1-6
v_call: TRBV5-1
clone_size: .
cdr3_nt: TGCGCCAGCAGGGGGGGACAGGGGAATTCACCCCTCCACTTT
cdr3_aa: CASRGGQGNSPLHF

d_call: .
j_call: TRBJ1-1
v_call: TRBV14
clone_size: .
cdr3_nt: TGTGCCTGCAGCCAAGTCTCCCGAGGGACCACTGAAGCTTTCTTT
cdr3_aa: CACSQVSRGTTEAFF

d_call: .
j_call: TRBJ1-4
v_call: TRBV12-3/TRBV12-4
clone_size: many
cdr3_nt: TGTGCCAGCAGCCCGGACCGTACTAATGAAAAACTGTTTTTT
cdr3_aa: CASSPDRTNEKLFF

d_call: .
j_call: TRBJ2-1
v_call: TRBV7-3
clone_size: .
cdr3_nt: TGTGCCAGCAGCTTAAGCCCCTCTCGAGGGATCTACAATGAGCAGTTCTTC
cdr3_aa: CASSLSPSRGIYNEQFF

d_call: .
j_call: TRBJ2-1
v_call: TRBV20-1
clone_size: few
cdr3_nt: TGCAGTGCTAGATCGGTAACCCGGGGCGACAATGAGCAGTTCTTC
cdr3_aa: CSARSVTRGDNEQFF

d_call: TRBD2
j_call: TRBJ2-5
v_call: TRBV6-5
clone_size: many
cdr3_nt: TGTGCCAGCAGTCCTCGGGGGCGGGGGGATGGGGAGACCCAGTACTTC
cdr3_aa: CASSPRGRGDGETQYF

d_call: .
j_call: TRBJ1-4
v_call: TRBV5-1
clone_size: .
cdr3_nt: TGCGCCAGCAGCCTCCGGGTCGCCTATAATGAAAAACTGTTTTTT
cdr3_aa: CASSLRVAYNEKLFF

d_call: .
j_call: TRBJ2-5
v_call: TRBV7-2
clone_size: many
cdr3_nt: TGTGCCAGCAGTCTGACGGTTGGGGAGACCCAGTACTTC
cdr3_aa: CASSLTVGETQYF

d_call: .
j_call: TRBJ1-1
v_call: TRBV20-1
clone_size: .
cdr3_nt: TGCAGTGCTAGAGATCGGAAGAGGGGCTTGGAGAACACTGAAGCTTTCTTT
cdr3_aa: CSARDRKRGLENTEAFF

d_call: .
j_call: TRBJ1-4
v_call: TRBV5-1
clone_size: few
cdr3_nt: TGCGCCAGCAGCAAGGGACCGTTTAATGAAAAACTGTTTTTT
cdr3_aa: CASSKGPFNEKLFF

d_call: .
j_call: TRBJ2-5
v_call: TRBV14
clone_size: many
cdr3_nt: TGTGCCAGCAGCCCGACCAGGCAGACCCAGTACTTC
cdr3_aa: CASSPTRQTQYF

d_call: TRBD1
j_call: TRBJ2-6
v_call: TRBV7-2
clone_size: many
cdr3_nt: TGTGCCAGCAGTAACAGGGGAAATGGGGCCAACGTCCTGACTTTC
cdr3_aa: CASSNRGNGANVLTF

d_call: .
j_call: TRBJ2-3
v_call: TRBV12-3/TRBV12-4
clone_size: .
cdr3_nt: TGTGCCAGCAGAGATGACACTGCTACCACAGATACGCAGTATTTT
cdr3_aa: CASRDDTATTDTQYF

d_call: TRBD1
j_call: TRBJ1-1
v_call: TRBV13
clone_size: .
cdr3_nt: TGTGCCAGCAGCACAATACAGGGAGTGAACAGGGGTGCTTTCTTT
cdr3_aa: CASSTIQGVNRGAFF

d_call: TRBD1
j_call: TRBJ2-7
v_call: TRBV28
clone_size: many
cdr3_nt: TGTGCCAGCAGTGACAGGGGGAGCTCCTACGAGCAGTACTTC
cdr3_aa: CASSDRGSSYEQYF

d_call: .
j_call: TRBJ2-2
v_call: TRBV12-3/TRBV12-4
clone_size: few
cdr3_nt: TGTGCCAGCAGTTATTACCACACCGGGGAGCTGTTTTTT
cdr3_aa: CASSYYHTGELFF

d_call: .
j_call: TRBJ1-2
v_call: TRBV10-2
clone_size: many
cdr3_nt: TGCGCCAGCAGGGAGATGGGGGGCTACACCTTC
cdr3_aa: CASREMGGYTF

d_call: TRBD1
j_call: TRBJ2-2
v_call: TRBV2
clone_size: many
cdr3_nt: TGTGCCAGCAAGACAGGGGGGATCGGGGAGCTGTTTTTT
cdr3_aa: CASKTGGIGELFF

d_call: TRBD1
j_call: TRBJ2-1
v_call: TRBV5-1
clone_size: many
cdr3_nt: TGCGCCAGCAGCACGGACAGGGGAGACAAGTTCTTC
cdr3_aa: CASSTDRGDKFF

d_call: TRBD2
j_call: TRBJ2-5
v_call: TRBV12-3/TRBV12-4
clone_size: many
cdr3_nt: TGTGCCAGTACCATCGGGGGGTTGGCAGAGACCCAGTACTTC
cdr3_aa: CASTIGGLAETQYF

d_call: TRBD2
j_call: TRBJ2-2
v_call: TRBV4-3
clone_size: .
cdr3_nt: TGCGCCAGCAGCCCCGGACTAGCGGGGGACCCGGTCACCGGGGAGCTGTTTTTT
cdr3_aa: CASSPGLAGDPVTGELFF

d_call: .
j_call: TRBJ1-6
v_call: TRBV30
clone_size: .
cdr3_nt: TGTGCCGGGAGGCCAGCCTATAATTCACCCCTCCACTTT
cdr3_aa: CAGRPAYNSPLHF

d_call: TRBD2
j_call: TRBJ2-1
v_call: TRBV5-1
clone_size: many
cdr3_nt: TGCGCCAGCACCGGGGCTGGAGCGGGGAAATACAATGAGCAGTTCTTC
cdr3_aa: CASTGAGAGKYNEQFF

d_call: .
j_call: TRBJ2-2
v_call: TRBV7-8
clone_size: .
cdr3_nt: TGTGCCAGCAGCTTGGGGGGAGCGCACACCGGGGAGCTGTTTTTT
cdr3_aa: CASSLGGAHTGELFF

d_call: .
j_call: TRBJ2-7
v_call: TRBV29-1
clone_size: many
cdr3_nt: TGCAGCGCGGTCGGAGGGGCGGCCTACGAGCAGTACTTC
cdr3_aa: CSAVGGAAYEQYF

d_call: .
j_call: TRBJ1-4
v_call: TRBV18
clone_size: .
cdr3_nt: TGTGCCAGCTCACTAACCGGGACGCGGGGTGAAAAACTGTTTTTT
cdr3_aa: CASSLTGTRGEKLFF

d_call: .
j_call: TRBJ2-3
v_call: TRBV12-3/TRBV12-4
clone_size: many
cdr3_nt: TGTGCCAGCAGTTTAGCGGGGGGGCCGAGGGATACGCAGTATTTT
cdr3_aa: CASSLAGGPRDTQYF

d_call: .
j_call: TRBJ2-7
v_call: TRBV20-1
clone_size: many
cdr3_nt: TGCAGTGCTAGGGGGACACTTCCCTACGAGCAGTACTTC
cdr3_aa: CSARGTLPYEQYF

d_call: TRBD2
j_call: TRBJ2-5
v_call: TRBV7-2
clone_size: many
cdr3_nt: TGTGCCAGCAGCTTAGCGCTTAGCGGGGGGGCCCCACGGTACTTC
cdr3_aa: CASSLALSGGAPRYF

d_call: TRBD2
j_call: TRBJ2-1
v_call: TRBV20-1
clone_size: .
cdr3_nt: TGCAGTGCTAGAACCTCCGGGACTAGCGGGAGGGATACCCCTGGTGAGCAGTTCTTC
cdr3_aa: CSARTSGTSGRDTPGEQFF

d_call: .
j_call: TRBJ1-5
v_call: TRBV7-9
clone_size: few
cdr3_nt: TGTGCCAGCAGCCACCTTAGCAATCAGCCCCAGCATTTT
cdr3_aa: CASSHLSNQPQHF

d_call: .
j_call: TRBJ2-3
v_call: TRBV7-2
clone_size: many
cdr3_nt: TGTGCCAGCACTTCTACGCTTTCTGGCACAGATACGCAGTATTTT
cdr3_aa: CASTSTLSGTDTQYF

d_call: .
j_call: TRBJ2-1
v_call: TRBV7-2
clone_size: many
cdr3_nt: TGTGCCAGCAGCTTTACCCTGCCACCGGAGCAGTTCTTC
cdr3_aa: CASSFTLPPEQFF

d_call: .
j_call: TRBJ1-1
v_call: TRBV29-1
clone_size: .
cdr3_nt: TGCAGCGTTTTGGACACCTTGAACACTGAAGCTTTCTTT
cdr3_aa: CSVLDTLNTEAFF

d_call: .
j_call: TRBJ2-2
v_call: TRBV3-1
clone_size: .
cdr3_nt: TGTGCCAGCAGAAAGGGCGGGTTAAACACCGGGGAGCTGTTTTTT
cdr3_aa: CASRKGGLNTGELFF

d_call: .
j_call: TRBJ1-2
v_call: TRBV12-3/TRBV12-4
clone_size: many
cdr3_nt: TGTGCCAGCAGTTTAACAGGGTTCGATGGCTACACCTTC
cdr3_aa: CASSLTGFDGYTF

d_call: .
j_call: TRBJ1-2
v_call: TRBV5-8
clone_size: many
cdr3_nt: TGTGCCAGCAGCTTGAGGACCGCGGGACGGACTTATGGCTACACCTTC
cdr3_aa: CASSLRTAGRTYGYTF

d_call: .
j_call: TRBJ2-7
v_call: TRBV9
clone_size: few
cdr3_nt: TGTGCCAGCAGCTCTACCCAATCACAGGGCGTGCAGTATTTC
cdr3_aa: CASSSTQSQGVQYF

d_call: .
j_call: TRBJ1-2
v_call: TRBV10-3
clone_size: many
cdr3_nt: TGTGCCATCAGCCTCACAGGGACCTATGGCTACACCTTC
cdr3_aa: CAISLTGTYGYTF

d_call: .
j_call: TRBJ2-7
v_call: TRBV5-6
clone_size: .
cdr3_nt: TGTGCCAGCAGCTACAGCTCCGGGACATTGGGACTTAACTCCTACGAGCAGTACTTC
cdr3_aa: CASSYSSGTLGLNSYEQYF

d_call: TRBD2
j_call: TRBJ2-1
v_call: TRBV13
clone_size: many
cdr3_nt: TGTGCCAGCAGCCTAAGTGGACTAGCGGGGCCGTCCAATGAGCAGTTCTTC
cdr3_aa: CASSLSGLAGPSNEQFF

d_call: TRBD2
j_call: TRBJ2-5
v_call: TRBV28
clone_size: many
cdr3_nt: TGTGCCAGCAGTTTGGTAGCGGGGGTAAAGACCCAGTACTTC
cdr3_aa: CASSLVAGVKTQYF

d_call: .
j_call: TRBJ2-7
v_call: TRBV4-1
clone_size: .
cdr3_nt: TGCGCCAGCAGCCAAGCGCGGACTTCCTACGAGCAGTACTTC
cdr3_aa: CASSQARTSYEQYF

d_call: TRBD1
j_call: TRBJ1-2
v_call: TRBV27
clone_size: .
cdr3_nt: TGTGCCAGCCGATCCTGGGACAGGGGGCGGGGCTACACCTTC
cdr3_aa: CASRSWDRGRGYTF